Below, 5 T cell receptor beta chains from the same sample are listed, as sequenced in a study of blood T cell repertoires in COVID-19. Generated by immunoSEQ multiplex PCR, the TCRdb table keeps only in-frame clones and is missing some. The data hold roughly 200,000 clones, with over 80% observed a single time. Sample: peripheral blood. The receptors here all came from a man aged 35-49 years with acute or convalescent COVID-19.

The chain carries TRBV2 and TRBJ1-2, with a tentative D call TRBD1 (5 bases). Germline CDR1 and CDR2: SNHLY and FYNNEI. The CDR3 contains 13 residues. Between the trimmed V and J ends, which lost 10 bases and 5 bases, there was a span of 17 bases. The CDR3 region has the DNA TGTGCCACGGGACTGCGGATGGCATATGGCTACACCTTC. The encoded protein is CATGLRMAYGYTF.

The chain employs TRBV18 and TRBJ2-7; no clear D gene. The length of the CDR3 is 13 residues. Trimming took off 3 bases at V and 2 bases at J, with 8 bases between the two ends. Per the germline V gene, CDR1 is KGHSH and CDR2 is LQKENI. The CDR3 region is CASSPPQTYEQYF. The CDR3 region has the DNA TGTGCCAGCTCACCTCCACAGACCTACGAGCAGTACTTC.

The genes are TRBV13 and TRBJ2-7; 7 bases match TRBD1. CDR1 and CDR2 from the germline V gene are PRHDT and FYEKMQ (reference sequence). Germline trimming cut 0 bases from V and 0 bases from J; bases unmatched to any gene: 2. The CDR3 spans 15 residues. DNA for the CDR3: TGTGCCAGCAGCTTAGGAGGACAGGTCTCCTACGAGCAGTACTTC. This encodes CASSLGGQVSYEQYF.

The CDR3 DNA sequence: TGTGCCAGCAGCCCCCTGGGCGGGGGCCCGGGATGGGAAAAACTGTTTTTT. Translating gives CASSPLGGGPGWEKLFF. The V call is TRBV7-2, the J call TRBJ1-4; a possible D gene is TRBD1 (6 bases). Germline CDR1 and CDR2: SGHTA and FQGNSA. V lost 5 bases and J 8 bases, leaving 24 bases between the germline ends. The CDR3 sequence is 17 residues long.

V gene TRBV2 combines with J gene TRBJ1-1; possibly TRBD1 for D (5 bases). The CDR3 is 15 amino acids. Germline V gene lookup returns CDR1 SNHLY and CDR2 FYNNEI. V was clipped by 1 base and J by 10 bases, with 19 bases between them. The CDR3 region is CASSEVLRGSDGAFF. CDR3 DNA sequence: TGTGCCAGCAGTGAAGTTTTAAGGGGCTCCGACGGAGCTTTCTTT.